This T cell receptor beta chain was identified during a study of T cell responses to AZD1222 COVID-19 vaccine. Only in-frame clones appear in the TCRdb table, and some are missing; sequencing was by immunoSEQ multiplex PCR. The table lists 180,000 or so clones, around 89% of them singletons. This clone appeared once. Antigen specificity is unknown. Findings of the study overall: The repertoires were collected only after the peak T cell response.

The CDR3 has 16 residues. CDR1 is MNHEY and CDR2 is SVGEGT in the germline V gene. The ends were cut back, 4 bases at V and 2 bases at J, with 15 bases in the middle. The chain uses TRBV6-2 or TRBV6-3 and TRBJ1-5, with D perhaps matching TRBD1 (5 bases). The TCR sequence derives from an adult who received the AZD1222 COVID-19 vaccine. The material was peripheral blood, obtained 28 days after the second AZD1222 dose. In DNA, the CDR3 is TGTGCCAGCAGTTCGGACCGGGGGTTAGGCAATCAGCCCCAGCATTTT. Amino acids: CASSSDRGLGNQPQHF.